These T cell receptor beta chains were read from a single sample in a study of shared clonotypes between healthy human individuals. Generated by immunoSEQ multiplex PCR, the TCRdb table keeps only in-frame clones and is missing some. Of roughly 1.5 million clones in the sample, under 99% were seen once. Sequenced sample: naive CD4+ T cells sorted from blood. These receptors were taken from a man in his thirties or forties in good health. Each CDR3 is given with its conserved first and last residue. Fields, in order: V gene, J gene, CDR3 protein.

v_call: TRBV19; j_call: TRBJ1-5; cdr3_aa: CASTIGNQPQHF
v_call: TRBV28; j_call: TRBJ2-1; cdr3_aa: CASSNPGEASTYNEQFF
v_call: TRBV6-6; j_call: TRBJ1-5; cdr3_aa: CASSYYRDQPQHF
v_call: TRBV28; j_call: TRBJ2-3; cdr3_aa: CASSLPRQGSTDTQYF
v_call: TRBV6-4; j_call: TRBJ2-5; cdr3_aa: CALGGGEGSVGETQYF
v_call: TRBV19; j_call: TRBJ1-3; cdr3_aa: CASSIRGPGGNTIYF
v_call: TRBV7-9; j_call: TRBJ2-7; cdr3_aa: CASSSTGTGTYEQYF
v_call: TRBV5-4; j_call: TRBJ2-5; cdr3_aa: CASSLQGRAETQYF
v_call: TRBV15; j_call: TRBJ1-5; cdr3_aa: CATSRAAGQAINQPQHF
v_call: TRBV5-4; j_call: TRBJ2-7; cdr3_aa: CASSPGLAGLYEQYF
v_call: TRBV28; j_call: TRBJ1-5; cdr3_aa: CASSSLGNNNQPQHF
v_call: TRBV6-6; j_call: TRBJ2-1; cdr3_aa: CASRETGRDEQFF
v_call: TRBV29-1; j_call: TRBJ2-3; cdr3_aa: CSVGQVNTDTQYF
v_call: TRBV27; j_call: TRBJ1-3; cdr3_aa: CASSLRGTGSGSGNTIYF
v_call: TRBV9; j_call: TRBJ2-7; cdr3_aa: CASSSWDRGSYEQYF
v_call: TRBV21-1; j_call: TRBJ2-7; cdr3_aa: CASRPVRGEINIPKNYEQYF
v_call: TRBV15; j_call: TRBJ2-2; cdr3_aa: CATSRDPPGQIPGELFF
v_call: TRBV20-1; j_call: TRBJ2-7; cdr3_aa: CSASSGSSCF
v_call: TRBV6-5; j_call: TRBJ2-3; cdr3_aa: CASSYSGATDTQYF
v_call: TRBV28; j_call: TRBJ2-7; cdr3_aa: CASSFNVWGQATSYEQYF
v_call: TRBV5-1; j_call: TRBJ1-1; cdr3_aa: CASSLSPAEEAFF
v_call: TRBV28; j_call: TRBJ2-7; cdr3_aa: CASSPSGTETYEQYF
v_call: TRBV25-1; j_call: TRBJ2-1; cdr3_aa: CASSPPGQGWNEQFF
v_call: TRBV9; j_call: TRBJ1-2; cdr3_aa: CASSVGAAGGSGYTF
v_call: TRBV11-2; j_call: TRBJ2-7; cdr3_aa: CASSLAGTGVDEQYF
v_call: TRBV10-3; j_call: TRBJ2-2; cdr3_aa: CAISRQASNTGELFF
v_call: TRBV27; j_call: TRBJ2-7; cdr3_aa: CASTGGSEQYF